Below, one T cell receptor beta chain is given with its context. Its cognate antigen is unknown. These data come from a study of CD8 T cells in ankylosing spondylitis. Study outcomes and limitations: Relatively scarce in peripheral blood, disease-linked clones were CD8+.

Each TCR beta library was made by quantitative 5'-RACE that incorporated molecular barcodes. MiXCR was run by TCRdb on the 5' RACE reads, yielding one entry per CDR3 protein. The sample yields 200,000 to 300,000 distinct CDR3 sequences, less than 10% seen once. Unmatched junction bases numbered 5, after V lost 4 bases and J lost 5 bases. The CDR3 spans 14 residues. Germline lookup yields CDR1 GTSNPN and CDR2 SVGIG (reference sequence). Sequences were obtained from blood, either unsorted or a sorted T cell fraction (not recorded which). The chain couples TRBV30 to TRBJ2-1, with 10 bases aligning to TRBD1. The source of this sequence is a male donor with ankylosing spondylitis or in good health (not recorded which). The CDR3 region has the DNA TGTGCCTGGATTAAGGACAGGGGGAACAATGAGCAGTTCTTC. This sequence encodes CAWIKDRGNNEQFF.